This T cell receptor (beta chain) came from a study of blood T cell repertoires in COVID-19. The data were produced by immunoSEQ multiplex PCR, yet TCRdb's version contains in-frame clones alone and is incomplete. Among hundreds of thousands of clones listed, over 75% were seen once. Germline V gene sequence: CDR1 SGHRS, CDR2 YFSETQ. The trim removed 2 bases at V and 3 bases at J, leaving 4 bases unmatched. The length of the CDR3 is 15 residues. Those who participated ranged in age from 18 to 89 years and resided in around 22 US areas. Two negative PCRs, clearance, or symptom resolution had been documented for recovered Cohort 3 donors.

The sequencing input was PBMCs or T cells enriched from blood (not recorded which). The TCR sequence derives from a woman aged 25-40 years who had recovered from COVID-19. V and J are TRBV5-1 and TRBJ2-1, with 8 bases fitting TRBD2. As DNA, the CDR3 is TGCGCCAGCAGCTTCGGACTAGCTGACTACAATGAGCAGTTCTTC. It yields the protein CASSFGLADYNEQFF.